Detailed here is one T cell receptor (beta chain). Its target is not known. This sample is part of a study of immune evolution from preneoplasia to lung adenocarcinoma. Study details: HLA loss of heterozygosity: about 7% AIS, over 12% MIA, approximately 31% ADC, none AAH. Study outcomes and limitations: Top clone share appeared to fall from AAH through AIS, MIA, adenocarcinoma.

CDR3 size: 14 residues. The germline gives CDR1 SGHNT, CDR2 YENEEA. Assay used: immunoSEQ multiplex PCR; TCRdb lists only in-frame clones, some missing. Of about 5,600 clones listed, about 73% are singletons. The source of this sequence is a person aged 60-80 years with lung adenocarcinoma. The rearrangement joins TRBV11-3 to TRBJ2-5; D is uncertain. The end of the DNA fits TRBJ2-7 better, so the J call may be wrong. Material: FFPE lung adenocarcinoma in situ tissue. As DNA, the CDR3 is TGTGCCAGCAGCTCGACACTTAGCTCCTACGAGCAGTACTTC. Protein product: CASSSTLSSYEQYF.